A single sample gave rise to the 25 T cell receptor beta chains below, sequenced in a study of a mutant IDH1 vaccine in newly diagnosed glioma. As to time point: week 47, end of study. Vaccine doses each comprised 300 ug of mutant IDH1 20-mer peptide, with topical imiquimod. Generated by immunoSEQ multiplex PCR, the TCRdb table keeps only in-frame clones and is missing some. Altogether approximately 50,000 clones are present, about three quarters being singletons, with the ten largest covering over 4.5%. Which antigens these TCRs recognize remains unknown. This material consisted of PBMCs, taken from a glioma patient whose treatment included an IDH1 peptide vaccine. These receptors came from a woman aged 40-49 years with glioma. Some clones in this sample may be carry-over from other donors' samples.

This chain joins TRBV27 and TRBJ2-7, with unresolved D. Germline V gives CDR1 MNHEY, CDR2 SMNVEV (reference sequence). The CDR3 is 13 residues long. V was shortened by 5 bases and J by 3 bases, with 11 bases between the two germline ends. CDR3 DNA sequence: TGTGCCAGCAGTATGGACGAAGACTACGAGCAGTACTTC. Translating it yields CASSMDEDYEQYF.

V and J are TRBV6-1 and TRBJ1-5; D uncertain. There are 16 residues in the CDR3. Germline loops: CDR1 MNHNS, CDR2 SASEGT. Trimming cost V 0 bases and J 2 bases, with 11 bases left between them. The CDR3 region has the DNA TGTGCCAGCAGTGAAGCGCGGGTTGGGGGCAATCAGCCCCAGCATTTT. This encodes CASSEARVGGNQPQHF.

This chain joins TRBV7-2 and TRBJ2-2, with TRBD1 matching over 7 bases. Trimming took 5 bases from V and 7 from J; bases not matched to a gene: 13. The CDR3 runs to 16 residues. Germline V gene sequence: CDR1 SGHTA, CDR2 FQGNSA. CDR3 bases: TGTGCCAGCAGCGTAAGATCAGGGGGAGTTGGCGGGGAGCTGTTTTTT. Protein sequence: CASSVRSGGVGGELFF.

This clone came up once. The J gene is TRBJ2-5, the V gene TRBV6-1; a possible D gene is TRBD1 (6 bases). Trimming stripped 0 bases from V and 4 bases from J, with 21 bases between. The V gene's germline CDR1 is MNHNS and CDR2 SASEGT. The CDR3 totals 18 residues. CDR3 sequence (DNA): TGTGCCAGCAGTGAAGCCGGGGTAGGAACAGGGATGGGAGAGACCCAGTACTTC. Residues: CASSEAGVGTGMGETQYF.

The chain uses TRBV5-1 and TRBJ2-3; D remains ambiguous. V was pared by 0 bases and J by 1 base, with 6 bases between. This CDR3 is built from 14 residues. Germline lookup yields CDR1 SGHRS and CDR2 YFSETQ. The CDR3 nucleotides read TGCGCCAGCAGCTTGGCCCCAGGCACAGATACGCAGTATTTT. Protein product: CASSLAPGTDTQYF.

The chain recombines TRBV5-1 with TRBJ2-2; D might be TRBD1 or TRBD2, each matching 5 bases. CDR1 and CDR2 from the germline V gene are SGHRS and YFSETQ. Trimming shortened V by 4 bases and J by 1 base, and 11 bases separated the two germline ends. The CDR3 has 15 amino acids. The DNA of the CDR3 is TGCGCCAGCAGCACGGGACGGGAGAACACCGGGGAGCTGTTTTTT. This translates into CASSTGRENTGELFF.

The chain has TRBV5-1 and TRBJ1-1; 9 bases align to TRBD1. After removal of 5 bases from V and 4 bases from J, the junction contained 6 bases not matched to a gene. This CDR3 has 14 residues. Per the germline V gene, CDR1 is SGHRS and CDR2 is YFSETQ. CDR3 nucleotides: TGCGCCAGCAGACCGGACAGGGGATTCACTGAAGCTTTCTTT. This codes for CASRPDRGFTEAFF.

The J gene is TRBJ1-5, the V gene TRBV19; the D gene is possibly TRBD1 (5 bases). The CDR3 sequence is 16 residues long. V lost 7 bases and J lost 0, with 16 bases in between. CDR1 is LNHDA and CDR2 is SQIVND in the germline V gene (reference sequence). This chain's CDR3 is CASTPTGRDSNQPQHF. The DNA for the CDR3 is TGTGCCAGTACTCCAACGGGGCGGGATAGCAATCAGCCCCAGCATTTT.

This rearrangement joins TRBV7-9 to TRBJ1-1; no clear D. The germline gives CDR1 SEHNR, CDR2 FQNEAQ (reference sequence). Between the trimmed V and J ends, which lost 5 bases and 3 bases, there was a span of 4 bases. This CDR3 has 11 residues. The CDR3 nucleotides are TGTGCCAGCAGCCCATACACTGAAGCTTTCTTT. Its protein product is CASSPYTEAFF.

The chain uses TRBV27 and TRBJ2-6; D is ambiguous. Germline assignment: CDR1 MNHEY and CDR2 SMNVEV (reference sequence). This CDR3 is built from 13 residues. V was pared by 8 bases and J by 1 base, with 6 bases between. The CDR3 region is CASGYSGANVLTF. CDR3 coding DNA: TGTGCCAGCGGGTATTCTGGGGCCAACGTCCTGACTTTC.

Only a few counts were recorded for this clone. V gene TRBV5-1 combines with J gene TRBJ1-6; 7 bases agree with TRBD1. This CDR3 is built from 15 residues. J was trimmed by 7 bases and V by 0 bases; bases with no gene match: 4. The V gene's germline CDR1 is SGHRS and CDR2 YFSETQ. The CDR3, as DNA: TGCGCCAGCAGCTTGGTCTCAGGGGGAAATTCACCCCTCCACTTT. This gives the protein CASSLVSGGNSPLHF.

CDR3 sequence (DNA): TGTGCCAGCAGCATAGACGGGGTTTCTGGGGCCAACGTCCTGACTTTC. Translated, it gives CASSIDGVSGANVLTF. This chain connects TRBV7-2 to TRBJ2-6, with D possibly being TRBD2 (5 bases). CDR1 is SGHTA, CDR2 FQGNSA, per germline. The CDR3 length is 16 residues. The V end was cut by 5 bases, the J end by 1 base, with 12 bases between.

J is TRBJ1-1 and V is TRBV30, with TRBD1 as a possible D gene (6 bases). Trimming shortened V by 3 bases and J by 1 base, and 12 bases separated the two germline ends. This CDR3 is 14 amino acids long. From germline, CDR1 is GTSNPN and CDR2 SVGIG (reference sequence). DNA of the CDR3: TGTGCCTGGAGGTGGGCAGGGGAGAACACTGAAGCTTTCTTT. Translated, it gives CAWRWAGENTEAFF. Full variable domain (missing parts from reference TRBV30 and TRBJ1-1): SQTIHQWPATLVQPVGSPLSLECTVEGTSNPNLYWYRQAAGRGLQLLFYSVGIGQISSEVPQNLSASRPQDRQFILSSKKLLLSDSGFYLCAWRWAGENTEAFFGQGTRLTVV.

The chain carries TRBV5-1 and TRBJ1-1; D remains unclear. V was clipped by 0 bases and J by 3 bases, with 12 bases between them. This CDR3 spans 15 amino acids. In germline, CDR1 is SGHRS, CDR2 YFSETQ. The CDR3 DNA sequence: TGCGCCAGCAGCTTGGCGGGTTTCGGGGACACTGAAGCTTTCTTT. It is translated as CASSLAGFGDTEAFF.

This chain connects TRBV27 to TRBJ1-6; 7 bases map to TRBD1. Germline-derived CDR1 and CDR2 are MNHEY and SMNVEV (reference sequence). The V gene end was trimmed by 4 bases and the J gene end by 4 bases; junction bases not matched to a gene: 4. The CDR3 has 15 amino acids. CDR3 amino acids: CASSSNRGYNSPLHF. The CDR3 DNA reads TGTGCCAGCAGTTCCAACAGGGGTTATAATTCACCCCTCCACTTT.

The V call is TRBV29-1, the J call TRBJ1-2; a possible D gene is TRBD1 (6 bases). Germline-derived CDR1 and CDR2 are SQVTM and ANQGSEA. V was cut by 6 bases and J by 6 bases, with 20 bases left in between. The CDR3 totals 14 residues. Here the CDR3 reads CSVVGTSPPHGYTF. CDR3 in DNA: TGCAGCGTAGTTGGGACATCTCCCCCGCATGGCTACACCTTC.

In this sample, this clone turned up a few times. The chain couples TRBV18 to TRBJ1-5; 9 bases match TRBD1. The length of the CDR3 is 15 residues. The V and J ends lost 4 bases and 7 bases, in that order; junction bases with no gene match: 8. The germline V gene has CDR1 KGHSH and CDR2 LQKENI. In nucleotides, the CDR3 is TGTGCCAGCTCACGCTACCGGGACAGGGACCAGCCCCAGCATTTT. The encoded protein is CASSRYRDRDQPQHF.

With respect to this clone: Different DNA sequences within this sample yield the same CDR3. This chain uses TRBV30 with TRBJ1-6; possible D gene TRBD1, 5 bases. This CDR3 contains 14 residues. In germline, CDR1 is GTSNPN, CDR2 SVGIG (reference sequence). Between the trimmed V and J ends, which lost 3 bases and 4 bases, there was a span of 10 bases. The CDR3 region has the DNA TGTGCCTGGAGGTTGGGGACTTATAATTCACCCCTCCACTTT. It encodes CAWRLGTYNSPLHF.

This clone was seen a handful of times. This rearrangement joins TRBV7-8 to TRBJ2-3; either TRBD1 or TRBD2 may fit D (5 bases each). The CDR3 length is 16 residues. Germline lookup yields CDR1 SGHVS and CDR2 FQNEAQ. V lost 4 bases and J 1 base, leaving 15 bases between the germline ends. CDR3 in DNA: TGTGCCAGCAGCTCCCCGAGGGGCGACCGCACAGATACGCAGTATTTT. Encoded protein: CASSSPRGDRTDTQYF.

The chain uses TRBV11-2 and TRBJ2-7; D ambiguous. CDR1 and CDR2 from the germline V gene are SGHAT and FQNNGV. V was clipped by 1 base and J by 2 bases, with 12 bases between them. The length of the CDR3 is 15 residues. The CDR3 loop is CASSLAPGPTYEQYF. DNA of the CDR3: TGTGCCAGCAGCTTAGCGCCTGGGCCAACCTACGAGCAGTACTTC.

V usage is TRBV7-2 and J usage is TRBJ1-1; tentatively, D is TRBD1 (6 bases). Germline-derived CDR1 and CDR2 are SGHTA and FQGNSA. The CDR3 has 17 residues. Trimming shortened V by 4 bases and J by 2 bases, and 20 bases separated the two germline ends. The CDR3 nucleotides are TGTGCCAGCAGCTCCTTCATCGGACAGAGGGAAAACACTGAAGCTTTCTTT. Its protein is CASSSFIGQRENTEAFF. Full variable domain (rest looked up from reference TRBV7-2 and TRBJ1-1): GAGVSQSPSNKVTEKGKDVELRCDPISGHTALYWYRQSLGQGLEFLIYFQGNSAPDKSGLPSDRFSAERTGGSVSTLTIQRTQQEDSAVYLCASSSFIGQRENTEAFFGQGTRLTVV.

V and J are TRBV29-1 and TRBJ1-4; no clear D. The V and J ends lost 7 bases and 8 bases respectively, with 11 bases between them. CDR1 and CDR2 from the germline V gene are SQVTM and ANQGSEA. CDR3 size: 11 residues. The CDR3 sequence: CSGLLGEKLFF. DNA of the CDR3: TGCAGCGGACTTCTGGGGGAAAAACTGTTTTTT.

Written as DNA, the CDR3 is TGTGCCTGGACCCGAGGGGACAGCTATAATTCACCCCTCCACTTT. It specifies CAWTRGDSYNSPLHF. V is TRBV30 and J is TRBJ1-6; 7 positions agree with TRBD1. Trimming at V came to 4 bases and at J to 3 bases, leaving 6 bases not matched to a gene. CDR1 is GTSNPN and CDR2 is SVGIG in the germline V gene (reference sequence). The CDR3 is 15 amino acids.

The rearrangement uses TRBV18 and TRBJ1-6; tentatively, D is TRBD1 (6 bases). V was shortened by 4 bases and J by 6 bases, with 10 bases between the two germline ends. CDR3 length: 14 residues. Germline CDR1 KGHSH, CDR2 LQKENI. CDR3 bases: TGTGCCAGCTCACAGGACAGAATTAATTCACCCCTCCACTTT. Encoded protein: CASSQDRINSPLHF.

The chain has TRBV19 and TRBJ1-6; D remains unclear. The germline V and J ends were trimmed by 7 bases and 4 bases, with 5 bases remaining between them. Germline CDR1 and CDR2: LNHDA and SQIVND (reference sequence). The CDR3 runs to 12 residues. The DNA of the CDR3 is TGTGCCAGTAAACAGTATAATTCACCCCTCCACTTT. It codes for CASKQYNSPLHF.